The 30 T cell receptor beta chains below were found in one sample sequenced in a study of blood T cells in healthy people across ages. Primed by a sample-barcoded 5' primer and a J-beta primer mix, a second PCR proceeded for about 6 to 11 cycles. TCRdb fed the 5' RACE reads into MiXCR, producing one record per CDR3 protein. In the table there are about 760,000 distinct CDR3 sequences, about 25% of which are singletons. These data also formed part of another study, on T cells of mothers and their children.

Source material: blood. The source of these receptors is a boy between 10 and 17 years old in good health.

CDR3 sequence (DNA): TGCAGCGGATCCAGGGGGAGTGGGGAGACCCAGTACTTC. Its translation: CSGSRGSGETQYF. V and J are TRBV29-1 and TRBJ2-5; TRBD1 aligns across 7 bases. V lost 7 bases to trimming and J lost 5 bases; unmatched junction nucleotides: 10. From germline, CDR1 is SQVTM and CDR2 ANQGSEA. The CDR3 contains 13 residues.

This clonotype has just one count. The chain carries TRBV29-1 and TRBJ1-2; D not certain. In germline, CDR1 is SQVTM, CDR2 ANQGSEA. Trimming pared 0 bases from V and 6 bases from J, leaving 14 bases between. This CDR3 is built from 14 residues. The CDR3: CSVEDRREGNGYTF. In DNA, the CDR3 is TGCAGCGTTGAAGACAGGCGGGAAGGGAATGGCTACACCTTC. The variable domain in full, with the rest retrieved from reference TRBV29-1 and TRBJ1-2, is SAVISQKPSRDICQRGTSLTIQCQVDSQVTMMFWYRQQPGQSLTLIATANQGSEATYESGFVIDKFPISRPNLTFSTLTVSNMSPEDSSIYLCSVEDRREGNGYTFGSGTRLTVV.

The chain joins TRBV27 to TRBJ2-7, with D tentatively TRBD2 (6 bases). Germline CDR1 is MNHEY and CDR2 is SMNVEV (reference sequence). This CDR3 is built from 15 residues. V shed 8 bases and J shed 2 bases, with 19 bases lying between them. CDR3 amino acids: CASGGRGRAAYEQYF. DNA of the CDR3: TGTGCCAGCGGGGGGAGAGGGAGAGCCGCCTACGAGCAGTACTTC.

The V and J genes are TRBV5-4 and TRBJ1-2, with D possibly TRBD1 on 6 matching bases. CDR1 is SGHNT, CDR2 YYREEE, per germline (reference sequence). Trimming cost V 1 base and J 0 bases, with 7 bases left between them. There are 14 residues in the CDR3. CDR3 region: CASSLRTANYGYTF. CDR3 nucleotide sequence: TGTGCCAGCAGCTTGAGGACAGCTAACTATGGCTACACCTTC.

This clonotype turned up a few times. The chain combines TRBV20-1 with TRBJ1-2; a weak D match, TRBD1 (5 bases). Trimming removed 1 base from V and 5 bases from J, with 8 bases in between. The CDR3 sequence is 12 residues long. Germline lookup yields CDR1 DFQATT and CDR2 SNEGSKA (reference sequence). DNA for the CDR3: TGCAGTGCTAGAGGCAGGGATTATGGCTACACCTTC. It translates to CSARGRDYGYTF.

This clonotype was seen a handful of times. The rearrangement joins TRBV29-1 to TRBJ2-1; the D is unclear. Germline CDR1 and CDR2: SQVTM and ANQGSEA. The V end was cut by 8 bases, the J end by 6 bases, with 17 bases between. The CDR3 is 13 amino acids. The CDR3: CSFLAAGSNEQFF. For the CDR3, the DNA is TGCAGCTTTCTTGCCGCCGGGTCCAATGAGCAGTTCTTC.

This clonotype was seen once. This chain links TRBV4-2 with TRBJ2-5, with a possible D match to TRBD1 (6 bases). The DNA end lines up better with TRBJ2-1; the J call may be wrong. This CDR3 has 15 residues. The germline V gene has CDR1 LGHNA and CDR2 YNFKEQ. The CDR3 bases are TGTGCCAGCAGCGTCAAGAAATCAGGGGTAAAGGAGCAGTTCTTC. Protein sequence: CASSVKKSGVKEQFF.

This clonotype occurred a few times. The rearrangement uses TRBV7-9 and TRBJ2-7, with D hard to call. CDR3 length: 13 amino acids. The germline CDR1 and CDR2 sequences are SEHNR and FQNEAQ (reference sequence). V lost 4 bases and J lost 7, with 14 bases in between. The CDR3 DNA is TGTGCCAGCAGCTCGACTCTCACGAGGGAGCAGTACTTC. As protein: CASSSTLTREQYF.

The genes are TRBV27 and TRBJ1-1; TRBD1 matches at 9 bases. Losses at the gene ends were 5 bases for V and 4 bases for J; bases not matched to a gene: 5. The length of the CDR3 is 14 residues. Per germline, CDR1 MNHEY and CDR2 SMNVEV (reference sequence). CDR3 loop: CASSVGQGLTEAFF. CDR3 bases: TGTGCCAGCAGTGTGGGACAGGGCCTCACTGAAGCTTTCTTT.

This clonotype has only a few counts. This chain links TRBV2 with TRBJ1-1; D is perhaps TRBD1 (6 bases). The ends were cut back, 7 bases at V and 1 base at J, with 13 bases in the middle. Per the germline V gene, CDR1 is SNHLY and CDR2 is FYNNEI. The CDR3 is 14 amino acids. CDR3: CASKGDFRNTEAFF. As DNA, the CDR3 is TGTGCCAGCAAGGGGGACTTTCGGAACACTGAAGCTTTCTTT.

The J gene is TRBJ1-5, the V gene TRBV5-1; tentatively, D is TRBD1 (6 bases). The germline gives CDR1 SGHRS, CDR2 YFSETQ. The CDR3 runs 15 residues. The V end was cut by 4 bases, the J end by 3 bases, with 14 bases between. CDR3 in DNA: TGCGCCAGCAGCCGAACAGGGACATTCAATCAGCCCCAGCATTTT. Translated: CASSRTGTFNQPQHF.

A few counts support this clonotype. This rearrangement joins TRBV29-1 to TRBJ2-3; D is unresolved. This CDR3 has 12 residues. Germline CDR1 reads SQVTM; CDR2 reads ANQGSEA. The V end was cut by 0 bases, the J end by 10 bases, with 11 bases between. CDR3: CSVEDRIRAQYF. DNA of the CDR3: TGCAGCGTTGAAGATCGAATCCGGGCGCAGTATTTT.

Only a few counts were recorded for this clonotype. The chain couples TRBV4-1 to TRBJ2-2, with 10 bases matching TRBD2. Germline CDR1 reads MGHRA; CDR2 reads YSYEKL. The CDR3 extends over 16 amino acids. The V segment lost 3 bases and the J segment 4 bases; nucleotides outside the gene matches: 5. CDR3 sequence reads: CASSQVLAGATGELFF. In DNA, the CDR3 is TGCGCCAGCAGCCAGGTTCTAGCGGGAGCCACCGGGGAGCTGTTTTTT.

This clonotype was seen ten or more times. The V call is TRBV9, the J call TRBJ2-7; TRBD1 aligns across 8 bases. The CDR3 sequence is 15 residues long. J lost 2 bases, V lost 4 bases, and 8 bases had no gene match. CDR1 and CDR2 from the germline V gene are SGDLS and YYNGEE. In DNA, the CDR3 is TGTGCCAGCAGCCCTCGACAGGGGAGGACCTACGAGCAGTACTTC. Amino acid sequence: CASSPRQGRTYEQYF.

J is TRBJ2-3 and V is TRBV5-1; TRBD1 agrees at 7 bases. V was clipped by 4 bases and J by 0 bases; unmatched bases: 2. Germline V CDR1 and CDR2: SGHRS, YFSETQ. The CDR3 extends over 14 amino acids. The CDR3 nucleotides read TGCGCCAGCAGCACGACAGGGAGCACAGATACGCAGTATTTT. Translating gives CASSTTGSTDTQYF.

In its sample, this clonotype was seen a few times. V usage is TRBV5-1 and J usage is TRBJ2-1; no clear D gene. Trimming pared 0 bases from V and 4 bases from J, leaving 8 bases between. Germline V gene lookup returns CDR1 SGHRS and CDR2 YFSETQ. The CDR3 consists of 14 residues. CDR3 nucleotide sequence: TGCGCCAGCAGCTTGGAGGCAGCATACAATGAGCAGTTCTTC. This translates into CASSLEAAYNEQFF.

This clonotype was observed a handful of times. V gene TRBV5-6 combines with J gene TRBJ2-5, with D maybe TRBD1 (6 bases). The CDR3 totals 15 residues. The V and J ends lost 4 bases and 1 base respectively, with 14 bases between them. The V gene's germline CDR1 is SGHDT and CDR2 YYEEEE. The CDR3 region has the DNA TGTGCCAGCAGCGTATTACAGGGTCCCCAAGAGACCCAGTACTTC. Its protein product is CASSVLQGPQETQYF.

The chain joins TRBV12-3 or TRBV12-4 to TRBJ1-4, with 8 bases lining up with TRBD1. The CDR3 is 15 amino acids. V shed 2 bases and J 5 bases; nucleotides not matched to a gene: 4. CDR3 sequence (DNA): TGTGCCAGCAGTTTAATGGGACAGGAAAATGAAAAACTGTTTTTT. It specifies CASSLMGQENEKLFF.

This clonotype appeared a few times. The chain couples TRBV9 to TRBJ2-5; 11 nucleotides match TRBD2. V was pared by 6 bases and J by 1 base, with 5 bases of the junction left unmatched. Germline CDR1 reads SGDLS; CDR2 reads YYNGEE. The CDR3 spans 15 residues. The CDR3 is CASNLAGGPQETQYF. Written as DNA, the CDR3 is TGTGCCAGCAACCTAGCGGGGGGCCCCCAAGAGACCCAGTACTTC.

This rearrangement joins TRBV5-5 to TRBJ2-7; D unclear. Per germline, CDR1 SGHKS and CDR2 YYEKEE (reference sequence). V lost 2 bases to trimming and J lost 3 bases, with 9 bases between them. There are 13 residues in the CDR3. In DNA form, the CDR3 reads TGTGCCAGCAGCTTCTCAGCTGACTACGAGCAGTACTTC. It is translated as CASSFSADYEQYF.

This clonotype showed up just a few times. This CDR3 reads CASSLSTSGKDEQYF. The CDR3 DNA is TGTGCCAGCAGTTTGAGTACTAGCGGGAAGGACGAGCAGTACTTC. The V gene is TRBV12-3 or TRBV12-4, the J gene TRBJ2-7, with TRBD2 matching over 10 bases. With V trimmed by 3 bases and J by 5 bases, 7 bases remained unmatched. This CDR3 contains 15 residues.

The chain couples TRBV7-8 to TRBJ2-4; D is uncertain. The germline V gene has CDR1 SGHVS and CDR2 FQNEAQ. Trimming took 6 bases from V and 8 from J, leaving 8 bases between them. The CDR3 is made up of 11 amino acids. CDR3 nucleotides: TGTGCCAGCAGTTCCGTTGACATTCAGTACTTC. This sequence encodes CASSSVDIQYF.

This chain connects TRBV12-3 or TRBV12-4 to TRBJ1-1; D is possibly TRBD1 (5 bases). Trimming cost V 2 bases and J 3 bases, with 13 bases left between them. The CDR3 has 15 residues. CDR3 nucleotides: TGTGCCAGCAGTTTACTGACCCTACAGGACACTGAAGCTTTCTTT. This translates into CASSLLTLQDTEAFF.

The chain is built from TRBV7-3 and TRBJ2-3; D gene uncertain. The CDR3 has 16 residues. Trimming shortened V by 4 bases and J by 0 bases, and 14 bases separated the two germline ends. Germline CDR1 SGHTA, CDR2 FQGTGA. CDR3 loop: CASSWLGSLSTDTQYF. In DNA, the CDR3 is TGTGCCAGCAGCTGGCTTGGCAGCCTCAGCACAGATACGCAGTATTTT. Using reference TRBV7-3 and TRBJ2-3 for the parts outside the CDR3, the full variable domain is GAGVSQTPSNKVTEKGKYVELRCDPISGHTALYWYRQSLGQGPEFLIYFQGTGAADDSGLPNDRFFAVRPEGSVSTLKIQRTERGDSAVYLCASSWLGSLSTDTQYFGPGTRLTVL.

The chain is built from TRBV7-9 and TRBJ2-1, with 8 nucleotides matching TRBD2. The CDR3 runs to 12 residues. Per germline, CDR1 SEHNR and CDR2 FQNEAQ (reference sequence). The J segment lost 8 bases and the V segment lost 8 bases, leaving 5 bases of the junction unmatched. The DNA for the CDR3 is TGTGCCAGCCGTCAACTAGCGGATGAGCAGTTCTTC. As protein: CASRQLADEQFF.

The rearrangement joins TRBV24-1 to TRBJ2-2; TRBD2 aligns across 10 bases. Germline V lookup: CDR1 KGHDR, CDR2 SFDVKD. Trimming cost V 0 bases and J 8 bases; bases outside gene matches: 8. CDR3 length equals 17 residues. Here the CDR3 DNA reads TGTGCCACCAGTGATTTGCGGAGCGGGGGGGCCCCGGGGGAGCTGTTTTTT. It yields the protein CATSDLRSGGAPGELFF.

This clonotype was found a few times. V usage is TRBV12-3 or TRBV12-4 and J usage is TRBJ1-4, with a weak D call TRBD1 (5 bases). CDR3 length: 13 amino acids. Deletions cut 11 bases from V and 0 bases from J, with 10 bases between. CDR3 in DNA: TGTGCCGTACAGGACGCAACTAATGAAAAACTGTTTTTT. This encodes CAVQDATNEKLFF.

V and J are TRBV11-2 and TRBJ2-7; D perhaps matches TRBD2 (6 bases). Germline V lookup: CDR1 SGHAT, CDR2 FQNNGV. The CDR3 is 12 amino acids. Between the trimmed V and J ends, which lost 10 bases and 3 bases, there was a span of 13 bases. CDR3 DNA: TGTGCCACCCTGGGGGGAGACTACGAGCAGTACTTC. It translates to CATLGGDYEQYF.

There are a few counts of this clonotype. This sequence joins TRBV7-2 and TRBJ2-1, with 8 bases that match TRBD1. CDR3 length equals 14 residues. Per germline, CDR1 SGHTA and CDR2 FQGNSA. J was trimmed by 1 base and V by 10 bases; bases with no gene match: 6. The CDR3 loop is CATQGVPSYNEQFF. The CDR3 region has the DNA TGTGCCACACAGGGGGTCCCTTCCTACAATGAGCAGTTCTTC.

There are a few counts of this clonotype. This chain connects TRBV25-1 to TRBJ2-5; D gene ambiguous. The J call is uncertain, as TRBJ2-7 better fits the DNA end. Germline V gene data show CDR1 as MGHDK and CDR2 as SYGVNS. The CDR3 runs 13 residues. The CDR3 region is CASSRAGSDEQYF. The DNA of the CDR3 is TGTGCCAGCAGTAGGGCAGGTTCGGACGAGCAGTACTTC.